What follows are 25 T cell receptor beta chains derived from one specimen sequenced in a study of T cells in Graves' hyperthyroidism and ophthalmopathy. The investigators amplified TCR beta CDR3 regions from RNA transcripts. HTBI primers were the set used in a first-round RT-PCR of the TCR CDR3. TCRdb processed the multiplex PCR reads anew with MiXCR; each CDR3 protein has one entry. Among roughly 720,000 distinct CDR3 sequences listed, around a sixth were seen once. Sequencing input: blood. The receptors come from a man aged 45-60 years with Graves' hyperthyroidism.

The chain recombines TRBV28 with TRBJ2-1, with TRBD2 matching over 10 bases. Trimming removed 2 bases from V and 6 bases from J; junction bases left unmatched: 13. CDR1 is MDHEN, CDR2 SYDVKM, per germline. The CDR3 is 18 residues long. CDR3 sequence: CASSLELRLAGAANEQFF. For the CDR3, the DNA is TGTGCCAGCAGTTTAGAGCTTCGTCTAGCGGGAGCTGCCAATGAGCAGTTCTTC.

This clonotype was recorded at least ten times. The rearrangement links TRBV5-6 to TRBJ1-5; D remains ambiguous. V was clipped by 1 base and J by 7 bases, with 9 bases between them. Germline V lookup: CDR1 SGHDT, CDR2 YYEEEE. The CDR3 contains 13 residues. The CDR3 spells CASSLSGGQPQHF. CDR3 DNA: TGTGCCAGCAGCTTGAGTGGAGGACAGCCCCAGCATTTT.

This clonotype was seen many times. This rearrangement joins TRBV10-3 to TRBJ2-3, with D perhaps matching TRBD1 (5 bases). This CDR3 comprises 15 residues. V lost 6 bases and J 2 bases, leaving 15 bases between the germline ends. The germline V gene encodes CDR1 ENHRY and CDR2 SYGVKD. CDR3 residues: CAISQGRYLTDTQYF. In nucleotides, the CDR3 is TGTGCCATCAGCCAGGGCCGTTACCTCACAGATACGCAGTATTTT.

Many counts were recorded for this clonotype. The chain is built from TRBV28 and TRBJ2-2; 10 bases align to TRBD2. CDR1 and CDR2 from the germline V gene are MDHEN and SYDVKM. CDR3 length: 18 amino acids. Trimming cost V 5 bases and J 5 bases; bases outside gene matches: 14. CDR3 in amino acids: CASSLPAGSGRRTGELFF. The DNA for the CDR3 is TGTGCCAGCAGTCTGCCCGCGGGTAGCGGGAGGAGAACCGGGGAGCTGTTTTTT.

Many counts were recorded for this clonotype. The V gene is TRBV28, the J gene TRBJ1-2, with D perhaps TRBD1 (5 bases). This CDR3 comprises 16 residues. Germline V CDR1 and CDR2: MDHEN, SYDVKM. Trimming took off 1 base at V and 2 bases at J, with 14 bases between the two ends. DNA of the CDR3: TGTGCCAGCAGTTTATTTTCCGGGACCCCAAACTATGGCTACACCTTC. This sequence encodes CASSLFSGTPNYGYTF.

This clonotype was observed many times. The genes are TRBV7-3 and TRBJ2-7, with 8 bases lining up with TRBD1. Germline assignment: CDR1 SGHTA and CDR2 FQGTGA. With V trimmed by 5 bases and J by 6 bases, 9 bases remained unmatched. The CDR3 spans 14 residues. The CDR3 DNA sequence: TGTGCCAGCAGCCGTACAGGGGGTCTGGGCGAGCAGTACTTC. This encodes CASSRTGGLGEQYF.

This clonotype was seen only a few times. The V and J genes are TRBV10-3 and TRBJ2-6; D unclear. Looked up from germline, CDR1 is ENHRY and CDR2 is SYGVKD. The CDR3 is made up of 13 amino acids. Deletions cut 4 bases from V and 12 bases from J, with 13 bases between. The CDR3 here is CAISGTDVAVLTF. The CDR3 region has the DNA TGTGCCATCAGTGGGACGGACGTAGCCGTCCTGACTTTC.

This clonotype occurred many times. The chain combines TRBV28 with TRBJ2-4; 7 positions match TRBD1. Germline values: CDR1 MDHEN, CDR2 SYDVKM. The CDR3 consists of 15 residues. The trim removed 3 bases at V and 3 bases at J, leaving 5 bases unmatched. The CDR3 sequence is CASSFGTVGKNIQYF. For the CDR3, the DNA is TGTGCCAGCAGTTTCGGGACAGTAGGCAAAAACATTCAGTACTTC.

The chain joins TRBV7-9 to TRBJ2-7; D is possibly TRBD1 or TRBD2 (5 bases each). There are 15 residues in the CDR3. Germline CDR1 is SEHNR and CDR2 is FQNEAQ (reference sequence). Trimming stripped 2 bases from V and 3 bases from J, with 14 bases between. For the CDR3, the DNA is TGTGCCAGCAGCTTAACCCGGGACGGTGACTACGAGCAGTACTTC. It encodes CASSLTRDGDYEQYF.

This clonotype was recorded at least ten times. The V call is TRBV6-1, the J call TRBJ2-5, with D possibly called TRBD1 or TRBD2 (5 bases each). Germline values: CDR1 MNHNS, CDR2 SASEGT. The CDR3 has 14 residues. V lost 6 bases to trimming and J lost 0 bases, with 11 bases between them. The CDR3 nucleotides read TGTGCCAGCAGCCCGGGACGGTACCAAGAGACCCAGTACTTC. It codes for CASSPGRYQETQYF.

This clonotype was observed many times. V is TRBV28 and J is TRBJ1-4; 7 bases map to TRBD1. The germline gives CDR1 MDHEN, CDR2 SYDVKM. V lost 5 bases and J lost 8; bases outside the gene matches: 11. This CDR3 is built from 15 residues. CDR3 DNA: TGTGCCAGCAGTCTGGGTGGGACAGCAAAGGAAAAACTGTTTTTT. Translating it yields CASSLGGTAKEKLFF. Full variable domain (rest looked up from reference TRBV28 and TRBJ1-4): DVKVTQSSRYLVKRTGEKVFLECVQDMDHENMFWYRQDPGLGLRLIYFSYDVKMKEKGDIPEGYSVSREKKERFSLILESASTNQTSMYLCASSLGGTAKEKLFFGSGTQLSVL.

The chain joins TRBV29-1 to TRBJ2-3, with D tentatively TRBD2 (5 bases). V was shortened by 4 bases and J by 3 bases, with 11 bases between the two germline ends. Germline V gene sequence: CDR1 SQVTM, CDR2 ANQGSEA. This CDR3 has 13 residues. Here the CDR3 reads CSVAAEATDTQYF. DNA for the CDR3: TGCAGCGTTGCGGCGGAGGCAACAGATACGCAGTATTTT.

This clonotype was detected many times. The chain links TRBV11-2 to TRBJ2-3, with D perhaps TRBD1 or TRBD2 (5 bases each). Germline-derived CDR1 and CDR2 are SGHAT and FQNNGV. The CDR3 extends over 14 amino acids. Trimming removed 5 bases from V and 4 bases from J, with 13 bases in between. The chain's CDR3 is CASSPRQGPDTQYF. The CDR3 nucleotides read TGTGCCAGCAGCCCAAGGCAGGGACCAGATACGCAGTATTTT. Full variable domain (outside the CDR3, taken from reference TRBV11-2 and TRBJ2-3): EAGVAQSPRYKIIEKRQSVAFWCNPISGHATLYWYQQILGQGPKLLIQFQNNGVVDDSQLPKDRFSAERLKGVDSTLKIQPAKLEDSAVYLCASSPRQGPDTQYFGPGTRLTVL.

This clonotype was counted ten times or more. This chain joins TRBV10-2 and TRBJ2-5; maybe TRBD1 (6 bases). The CDR3 has 13 amino acids. V lost 7 bases, J lost 3 bases, and 12 bases lay in between. Germline CDR1 is WSHSY and CDR2 is SAAADI. The CDR3 loop reads CASTRQVKETQYF. The DNA of the CDR3 is TGCGCCAGCACCAGACAGGTCAAAGAGACCCAGTACTTC.

This clonotype appeared many times. The rearrangement uses TRBV5-1 and TRBJ2-4; 16 bases agree with TRBD2. J gave up 1 base and V 0 bases, and 7 bases lay outside the gene matches. Germline CDR1 reads SGHRS; CDR2 reads YFSETQ. The CDR3 is 20 amino acids. CDR3 region: CASSLGPGLAGGYAKNIQYF. CDR3 nucleotide sequence: TGCGCCAGCAGCTTGGGACCGGGACTAGCGGGAGGGTACGCCAAAAACATTCAGTACTTC.

This clonotype was observed a few times. V is TRBV7-9 and J is TRBJ2-7; TRBD2 agrees at 11 bases. V lost 5 bases, J lost 4 bases, and 7 bases stayed unmatched. The germline gives CDR1 SEHNR, CDR2 FQNEAQ (reference sequence). The CDR3 is 15 residues long. CDR3 loop: CASSPGLAAQYEQYF. The CDR3 region has the DNA TGTGCCAGCAGCCCGGGACTAGCGGCCCAATACGAGCAGTACTTC.

This clonotype came up a few times. This chain links TRBV18 with TRBJ1-4; TRBD1 matches at 7 bases. J lost 2 bases, V lost 5 bases, and 8 bases had no gene match. Germline V CDR1 and CDR2: KGHSH, LQKENI. There are 16 residues in the CDR3. CDR3 nucleotide sequence: TGTGCCAGCTCAGCGCACGACAGGGTTACTAATGAAAAACTGTTTTTT. Amino acids: CASSAHDRVTNEKLFF.

This clonotype was detected a few times. The chain's CDR3 is CASSIPFGSYNEQFF. DNA of the CDR3: TGTGCCAGCAGTATCCCGTTTGGCTCCTACAATGAGCAGTTCTTC. V usage is TRBV5-4 and J usage is TRBJ2-1; D remains unclear. CDR3 length: 15 residues. Germline V lookup: CDR1 SGHNT, CDR2 YYREEE (reference sequence). V gave up 5 bases and J gave up 0 bases, with 12 bases separating them.

In its sample, this clonotype was seen a few times. V gene TRBV20-1 combines with J gene TRBJ2-3; TRBD2 aligns across 10 bases. Germline V CDR1 and CDR2: DFQATT, SNEGSKA (reference sequence). The V and J ends lost 5 bases and 3 bases, in that order; junction bases with no gene match: 8. This CDR3 has 15 residues. CDR3 amino acids: CSAPDSGRGTDTQYF. Here the CDR3 DNA reads TGCAGTGCTCCAGACAGCGGGAGGGGGACAGATACGCAGTATTTT.

The chain combines TRBV7-2 with TRBJ2-1, with TRBD2 matching 14 bases. This CDR3 is 15 amino acids long. Germline CDR1 and CDR2: SGHTA and FQGNSA. J lost 7 bases, V lost 8 bases, and 7 bases had no gene match. The CDR3 loop is CASGTSGRSGNEQFF. In DNA form, the CDR3 reads TGTGCCAGCGGGACTAGCGGGAGATCTGGGAATGAGCAGTTCTTC.

The V gene is TRBV5-5, the J gene TRBJ1-4; weak D call: TRBD1 (5 bases). Germline values: CDR1 SGHKS, CDR2 YYEKEE (reference sequence). Trimming removed 6 bases from V and 4 bases from J, with 16 bases in between. The CDR3 is made up of 15 amino acids. As DNA, the CDR3 is TGTGCCAGCATCGCCGGGGCTACGGTTAATGAAAAACTGTTTTTT. Its translation: CASIAGATVNEKLFF.

This rearrangement joins TRBV28 to TRBJ2-7; TRBD1 might be the D (7 bases). Between the trimmed V and J ends, which lost 8 bases and 3 bases, there was a span of 11 bases. This CDR3 is built from 12 residues. Germline lookup yields CDR1 MDHEN and CDR2 SYDVKM. In DNA, the CDR3 is TGTGCCAGCGCGGGACAGCTCTACGAGCAGTACTTC. Translating it yields CASAGQLYEQYF.

This clonotype was found many times. The chain employs TRBV6-1 and TRBJ2-7; 9 positions agree with TRBD1. From germline, CDR1 is MNHNS and CDR2 SASEGT. This CDR3 region has 15 residues. Unmatched junction bases numbered 8, after V lost 3 bases and J lost 5 bases. CDR3 nucleotide sequence: TGTGCCAGCAGTGAGGAGACAGGGGGTAAAGACGAGCAGTACTTC. Translation gives CASSEETGGKDEQYF.

Ten or more counts support this clonotype. The chain couples TRBV7-8 to TRBJ1-3; D is perhaps TRBD1 (5 bases). V was cut by 1 base and J by 3 bases, with 13 bases left in between. Germline V lookup: CDR1 SGHVS, CDR2 FQNEAQ. There are 16 residues in the CDR3. The CDR3 loop is CASSLGFPGVGNTIYF. Written as DNA, the CDR3 is TGTGCCAGCAGCTTAGGATTTCCGGGGGTTGGAAACACCATATATTTT.

The rearrangement joins TRBV28 to TRBJ1-5, with 9 positions matching TRBD1. The ends lost 4 bases at V and 2 bases at J; junction bases unmatched: 15. The CDR3 spans 19 residues. Germline V gives CDR1 MDHEN, CDR2 SYDVKM. The CDR3 nucleotides are TGTGCCAGCAGTTCATACAGGGGGCGCGGTTCGTCGGGCAATCAGCCCCAGCATTTT. It yields the protein CASSSYRGRGSSGNQPQHF.